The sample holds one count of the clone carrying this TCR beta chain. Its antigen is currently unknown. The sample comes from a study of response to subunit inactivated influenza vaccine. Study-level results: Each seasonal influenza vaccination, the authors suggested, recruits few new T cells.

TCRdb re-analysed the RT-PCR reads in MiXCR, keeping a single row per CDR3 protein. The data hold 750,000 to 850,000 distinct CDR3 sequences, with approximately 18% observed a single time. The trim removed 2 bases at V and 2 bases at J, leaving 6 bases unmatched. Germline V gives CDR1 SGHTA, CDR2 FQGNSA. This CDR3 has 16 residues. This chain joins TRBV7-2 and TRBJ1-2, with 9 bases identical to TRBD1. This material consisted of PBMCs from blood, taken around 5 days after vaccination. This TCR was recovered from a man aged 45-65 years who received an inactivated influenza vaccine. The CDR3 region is CASSLPSGTGNYGYTF. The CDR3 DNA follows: TGTGCCAGCAGCTTACCTTCCGGGACAGGGAACTATGGCTACACCTTC.